This T cell receptor (beta chain) comes out of a study of OX40 agonist ivuxolimab in advanced cancers. Only in-frame clones appear in the TCRdb table, and some are missing; sequencing was by immunoSEQ multiplex PCR. The table lists fewer than 70,000 clones, over 80% of them singletons. The V gene end was trimmed by 4 bases and the J gene end by 1 base; junction bases not matched to a gene: 5. This CDR3 has 15 residues. Germline V gives CDR1 SGHRS, CDR2 YFSETQ. This clonotype originated in an adult with an advanced solid tumor such as melanoma, head and neck, liver or kidney cancer. The chain is built from TRBV5-1 and TRBJ2-1; 7 bases are shared with TRBD2. Sequencing was performed on CD4+ or CD8+ T cells sorted from blood, taken in a trial of the OX40 agonist ivuxolimab. For the CDR3, the DNA is TGCGCCAGCAGCCCCGGGGGGTGGTCCTACAATGAGCAGTTCTTC. Its translation: CASSPGGWSYNEQFF.